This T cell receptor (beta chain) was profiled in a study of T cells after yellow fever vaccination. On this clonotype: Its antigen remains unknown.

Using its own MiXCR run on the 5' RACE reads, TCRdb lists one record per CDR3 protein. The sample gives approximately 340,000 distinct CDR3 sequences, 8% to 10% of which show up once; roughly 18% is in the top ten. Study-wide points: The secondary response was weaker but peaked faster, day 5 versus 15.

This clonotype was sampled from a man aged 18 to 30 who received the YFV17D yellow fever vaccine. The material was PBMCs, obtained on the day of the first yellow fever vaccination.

The CDR3 DNA follows: TGCAGTGCTAGAGATTTGGGGAATACGCAGTATTTT. Translating gives CSARDLGNTQYF. The chain combines TRBV20-1 with TRBJ2-3; D is uncertain. Per the germline V gene, CDR1 is DFQATT and CDR2 is SNEGSKA (reference sequence). The CDR3 has 12 residues. The V and J ends lost 0 bases and 7 bases respectively, with 8 bases between them.